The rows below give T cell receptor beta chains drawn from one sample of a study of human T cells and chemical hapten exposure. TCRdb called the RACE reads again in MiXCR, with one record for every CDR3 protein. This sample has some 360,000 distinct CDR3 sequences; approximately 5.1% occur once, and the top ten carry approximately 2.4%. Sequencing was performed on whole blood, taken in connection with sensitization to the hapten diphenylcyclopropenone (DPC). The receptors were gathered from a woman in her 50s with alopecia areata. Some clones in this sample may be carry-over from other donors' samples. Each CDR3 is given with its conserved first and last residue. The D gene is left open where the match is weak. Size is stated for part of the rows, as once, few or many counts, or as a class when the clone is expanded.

CDR3 DNA: TGCGCCAGCAGCCAAAGAGGATACTATGGCTACACCTTC
CDR3 protein: CASSQRGYYGYTF
J gene: TRBJ1-2
D gene: -
clone size: -
V gene: TRBV4-1

CDR3 DNA: TGCGCCAGCAGCCCGGCTAAAGGGCTAGCAATCTCCTACGAGCAGTACTTC
CDR3 protein: CASSPAKGLAISYEQYF
J gene: TRBJ2-7
D gene: -
clone size: -
V gene: TRBV5-1

CDR3 DNA: TGTGCCAGCAGTGATCGGGGACTAGCGGCGATAGAGACCCAGTACTTC
CDR3 protein: CASSDRGLAAIETQYF
J gene: TRBJ2-5
D gene: TRBD2
clone size: few
V gene: TRBV25-1

CDR3 DNA: TGCAGCGTTGCCCATGACACCAACGGCAATTCACCCCTCCACTTT
CDR3 protein: CSVAHDTNGNSPLHF
J gene: TRBJ1-6
D gene: -
clone size: -
V gene: TRBV29-1

CDR3 DNA: TGCAGTGCTAGAGATCGGGGTAGGGTTGGCGAAAAACTGTTTTTT
CDR3 protein: CSARDRGRVGEKLFF
J gene: TRBJ1-4
D gene: -
clone size: many
V gene: TRBV20-1

CDR3 DNA: TGTGCCAGCAGTGCGGCTAGCGGGAGCAAGCTCACAGATACGCAGTATTTT
CDR3 protein: CASSAASGSKLTDTQYF
J gene: TRBJ2-3
D gene: TRBD2
clone size: many
V gene: TRBV6-5

CDR3 DNA: TGTGCCAGCAGCCGTAGACCGGACGGTGAAGCTTTCTTT
CDR3 protein: CASSRRPDGEAFF
J gene: TRBJ1-1
D gene: -
clone size: many
V gene: TRBV3-1

CDR3 DNA: TGTGCCAGCAGCTTGGGGGGGGCTGCTGAAGCTTTCTTT
CDR3 protein: CASSLGGAAEAFF
J gene: TRBJ1-1
D gene: -
clone size: -
V gene: TRBV5-6

CDR3 DNA: TGTGCCAGCAGCTCCCGGGGGGCATCCTACGAGCAGTACTTC
CDR3 protein: CASSSRGASYEQYF
J gene: TRBJ2-7
D gene: -
clone size: many
V gene: TRBV13

CDR3 DNA: TGTGCCAGCAGCCAAGTAATGGGACAAGGAGAGACCCAGTACTTC
CDR3 protein: CASSQVMGQGETQYF
J gene: TRBJ2-5
D gene: -
clone size: -
V gene: TRBV3-1

CDR3 DNA: TGTGCCAGCAGCTTAGTGAGGGCGAACACTGAAGCTTTCTTT
CDR3 protein: CASSLVRANTEAFF
J gene: TRBJ1-1
D gene: -
clone size: -
V gene: TRBV11-2

CDR3 DNA: TGTGCCAGCAGCGTGAGCGGGGGAGGGGGAACAGATACGCAGTATTTT
CDR3 protein: CASSVSGGGGTDTQYF
J gene: TRBJ2-3
D gene: TRBD2
clone size: many
V gene: TRBV7-7

CDR3 DNA: TGCGCCAGCAACCCGGGACAGGGTAATTCACCCCTCCACTTT
CDR3 protein: CASNPGQGNSPLHF
J gene: TRBJ1-6
D gene: TRBD1
clone size: many
V gene: TRBV10-2

CDR3 DNA: TGCGCCAGCAGCCAAGCGGCAGGGTCCCCCACAGATACGCAGTATTTT
CDR3 protein: CASSQAAGSPTDTQYF
J gene: TRBJ2-3
D gene: -
clone size: many
V gene: TRBV4-1

CDR3 DNA: TGTGCCAGCGTGGAAGGGGCCAACAATTCACCCCTCCACTTT
CDR3 protein: CASVEGANNSPLHF
J gene: TRBJ1-6
D gene: -
clone size: few
V gene: TRBV6-1

CDR3 DNA: TGCAGTGCTAGAGATCCGGGAGAAGGTAGCAATCAGCCCCAGCATTTT
CDR3 protein: CSARDPGEGSNQPQHF
J gene: TRBJ1-5
D gene: -
clone size: few
V gene: TRBV20-1

CDR3 DNA: TGCAGCGTTGAAGACGTACACGATGGCTACACCTTC
CDR3 protein: CSVEDVHDGYTF
J gene: TRBJ1-2
D gene: -
clone size: few
V gene: TRBV29-1

CDR3 DNA: TGTGCCATCAAAGGACAGATTGATCAGCCCCAGCATTTT
CDR3 protein: CAIKGQIDQPQHF
J gene: TRBJ1-5
D gene: -
clone size: -
V gene: TRBV10-3

CDR3 DNA: TGTGCCAGCAGTGAAGCGCCCAATCAGCCCCAGCATTTT
CDR3 protein: CASSEAPNQPQHF
J gene: TRBJ1-5
D gene: -
clone size: -
V gene: TRBV2

CDR3 DNA: TGTGCCAGCAGTCGCCGCGGGATCTCTGGGGCCAACGTCCTGACTTTC
CDR3 protein: CASSRRGISGANVLTF
J gene: TRBJ2-6
D gene: -
clone size: many
V gene: TRBV6-5

CDR3 DNA: TGTGCCAGCAGCGGACAGGGGGCAGGTCAGCCCCAGCATTTT
CDR3 protein: CASSGQGAGQPQHF
J gene: TRBJ1-5
D gene: TRBD1
clone size: few
V gene: TRBV9

CDR3 DNA: TGTGCCAGCAGTTTATCGACAGATGGAAACACCATATATTTT
CDR3 protein: CASSLSTDGNTIYF
J gene: TRBJ1-3
D gene: -
clone size: many
V gene: TRBV12-3/TRBV12-4

CDR3 DNA: TGCAGTGCTCGCCGCGGGACAGGGGCCCATGGCTACACCTTC
CDR3 protein: CSARRGTGAHGYTF
J gene: TRBJ1-2
D gene: TRBD1
clone size: many
V gene: TRBV20-1

CDR3 DNA: TGCGCCAGCAGCACGGAGAGGTACGAGCAGTACTTC
CDR3 protein: CASSTERYEQYF
J gene: TRBJ2-7
D gene: -
clone size: -
V gene: TRBV5-1

CDR3 DNA: TGTGCCAGCAGCTTCCGGGGAGGGGGGCCCACCGGGGAGCTGTTTTTT
CDR3 protein: CASSFRGGGPTGELFF
J gene: TRBJ2-2
D gene: -
clone size: -
V gene: TRBV5-6

CDR3 DNA: TGTGCCAGCTCACCCCTCCGGGGGACTCCTGACACCGGGGAGCTGTTTTTT
CDR3 protein: CASSPLRGTPDTGELFF
J gene: TRBJ2-2
D gene: -
clone size: -
V gene: TRBV18

CDR3 DNA: TGCGCCAGCAGCCCCCCTCTAGCGGGGGCCACAGATACGCAGTATTTT
CDR3 protein: CASSPPLAGATDTQYF
J gene: TRBJ2-3
D gene: TRBD2
clone size: many
V gene: TRBV5-1

CDR3 DNA: TGCGCCAGCAGCTTAGGGCGGACAGCAGATAGCACAGATACGCAGTATTTT
CDR3 protein: CASSLGRTADSTDTQYF
J gene: TRBJ2-3
D gene: -
clone size: many
V gene: TRBV5-1

CDR3 DNA: TGTGCCAGCACTCCTATGGGGGGGGCTGGGGCCAACGTCCTGACTTTC
CDR3 protein: CASTPMGGAGANVLTF
J gene: TRBJ2-6
D gene: TRBD2
clone size: many
V gene: TRBV12-3/TRBV12-4

CDR3 DNA: TGTGCCAGCAGCCAGAAACCGGGACAGATTTATGGCTACACCTTC
CDR3 protein: CASSQKPGQIYGYTF
J gene: TRBJ1-2
D gene: TRBD1
clone size: many
V gene: TRBV16

CDR3 DNA: TGCGCCAGCAGCCCCACAGGGGGCTCAGAGACCCAGTACTTC
CDR3 protein: CASSPTGGSETQYF
J gene: TRBJ2-5
D gene: TRBD1
clone size: many
V gene: TRBV5-1

CDR3 DNA: TGCAGCGTTGAAGATATCGCTAGCGGGAATTTCGGAGAGACCCAGTACTTC
CDR3 protein: CSVEDIASGNFGETQYF
J gene: TRBJ2-5
D gene: TRBD2
clone size: many
V gene: TRBV29-1

CDR3 DNA: TGTGCCAGCAGCTTAAGCCCAGGGGTAGTGACTGAAGCTTTCTTT
CDR3 protein: CASSLSPGVVTEAFF
J gene: TRBJ1-1
D gene: -
clone size: many
V gene: TRBV7-3

CDR3 DNA: TGTGCCAGTTCCTCAGGGGGCGTCGGCACAGATACGCAGTATTTT
CDR3 protein: CASSSGGVGTDTQYF
J gene: TRBJ2-3
D gene: TRBD1
clone size: many
V gene: TRBV6-1

CDR3 DNA: TGTGCCAGCACCCCGGACGGACACAGAGGCTATGGCTACACCTTC
CDR3 protein: CASTPDGHRGYGYTF
J gene: TRBJ1-2
D gene: -
clone size: many
V gene: TRBV5-4

CDR3 DNA: TGTGCCAGTAGCATCACCGACAGGGTGGGGGGGAATGAGCAGTTCTTC
CDR3 protein: CASSITDRVGGNEQFF
J gene: TRBJ2-1
D gene: -
clone size: -
V gene: TRBV19